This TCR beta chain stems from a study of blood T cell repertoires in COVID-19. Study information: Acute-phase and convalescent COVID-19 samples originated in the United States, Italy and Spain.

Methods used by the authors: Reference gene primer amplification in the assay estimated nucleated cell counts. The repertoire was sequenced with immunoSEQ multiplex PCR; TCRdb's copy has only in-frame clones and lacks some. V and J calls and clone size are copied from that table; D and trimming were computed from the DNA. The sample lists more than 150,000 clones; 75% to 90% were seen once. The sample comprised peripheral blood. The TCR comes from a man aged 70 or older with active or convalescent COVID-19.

The CDR3 coding sequence is TGTGCCAGCAGCTTATGGGGCCCTGGGGCCAACGTCCTGACTTTC. Residues: CASSLWGPGANVLTF. The chain employs TRBV5-6 and TRBJ2-6, with D possibly TRBD1 on 5 matching bases. The CDR3 has 15 residues. Germline CDR1 reads SGHDT; CDR2 reads YYEEEE. V shed 2 bases and J shed 2 bases, with 8 bases lying between them.